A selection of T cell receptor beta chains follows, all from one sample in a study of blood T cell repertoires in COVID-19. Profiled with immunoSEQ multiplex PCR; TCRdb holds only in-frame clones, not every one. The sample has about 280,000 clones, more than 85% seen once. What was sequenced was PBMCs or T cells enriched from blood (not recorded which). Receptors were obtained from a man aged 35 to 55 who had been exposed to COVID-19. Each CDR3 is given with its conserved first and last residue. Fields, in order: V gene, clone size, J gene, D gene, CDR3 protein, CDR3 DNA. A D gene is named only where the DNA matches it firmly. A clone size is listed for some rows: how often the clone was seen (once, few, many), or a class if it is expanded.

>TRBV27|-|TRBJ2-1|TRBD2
CASSLLELAGGTNEQFF
TGTGCCAGCAGTTTATTGGAACTAGCGGGAGGTACCAATGAGCAGTTCTTC
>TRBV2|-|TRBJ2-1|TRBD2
CASSGIREVPEFF
TGTGCCAGCAGTGGGATCCGGGAGGTACCGGAGTTCTTC
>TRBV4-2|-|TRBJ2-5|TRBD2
CASSQELAGKGGQETQYF
TGTGCCAGCAGCCAAGAACTAGCGGGAAAAGGGGGTCAAGAGACCCAGTACTTC
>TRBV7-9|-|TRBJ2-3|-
CASSLVPREVDTQYF
TGTGCCAGCAGCTTAGTCCCCAGGGAGGTAGATACGCAGTATTTT
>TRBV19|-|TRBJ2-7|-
CASSIEGTRGGYEQYF
TGTGCCAGTAGTATAGAAGGAACCAGGGGTGGCTACGAGCAGTACTTC
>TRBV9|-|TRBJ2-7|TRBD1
CASSPRSRQGHYEQYF
TGTGCCAGCAGCCCCCGAAGTCGACAGGGACACTACGAGCAGTACTTC
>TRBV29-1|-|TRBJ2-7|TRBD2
CSVAGLADSYEQYF
TGCAGCGTTGCAGGGCTAGCGGACTCCTACGAGCAGTACTTC
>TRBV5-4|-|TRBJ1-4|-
CASSRDRGDEKLFF
TGTGCCAGCAGCCGGGACCGGGGGGATGAAAAACTGTTTTTT
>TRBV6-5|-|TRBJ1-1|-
CASIQTRGNTEAFF
TGTGCCAGCATCCAAACCCGGGGGAACACTGAAGCTTTCTTT
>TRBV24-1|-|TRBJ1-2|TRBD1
CATSGSTGVDGYTF
TGTGCCACCAGTGGGTCAACAGGGGTCGATGGCTACACCTTC
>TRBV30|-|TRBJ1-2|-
CAWSAGLYGYTF
TGTGCCTGGAGTGCGGGTCTCTATGGCTACACCTTC
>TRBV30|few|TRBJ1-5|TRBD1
CAWSLGQGNQPQHF
TGTGCCTGGAGTCTTGGACAGGGAAATCAGCCCCAGCATTTT
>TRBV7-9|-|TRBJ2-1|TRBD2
CASTGLAGNNEQFF
TGTGCCAGCACCGGACTAGCGGGAAACAATGAGCAGTTCTTC
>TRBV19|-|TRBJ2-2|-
CASSISSGAANTGELFF
TGTGCCAGTAGTATTAGTTCAGGTGCCGCGAACACCGGGGAGCTGTTTTTT
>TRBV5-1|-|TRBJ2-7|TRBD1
CASSLAATGYYEQYF
TGCGCCAGCAGCTTGGCGGCGACAGGGTACTACGAGCAGTACTTC
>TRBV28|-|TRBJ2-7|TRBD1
CASSGQGIGSYEQYF
TGTGCCAGCAGTGGACAGGGTATAGGTTCCTACGAGCAGTACTTC
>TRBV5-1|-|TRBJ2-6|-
CASSSTGLGANVLTF
TGCGCCAGCAGCTCAACAGGCTTGGGGGCCAACGTCCTGACTTTC
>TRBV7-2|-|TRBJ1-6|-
CASSPGRGNSPLHF
TGTGCCAGCAGCCCCGGGAGGGGTAATTCACCCCTCCACTTT
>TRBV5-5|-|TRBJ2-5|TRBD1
CASSLVGQGLRETQYF
TGTGCCAGCAGCTTGGTGGGACAGGGGCTTCGAGAGACCCAGTACTTC
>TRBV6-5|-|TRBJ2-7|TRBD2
CASSIVAGGANEQYF
TGTGCCAGCAGTATTGTAGCGGGAGGGGCTAACGAGCAGTACTTC
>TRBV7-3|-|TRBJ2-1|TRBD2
CASSRRPRGVAGGLGEQFF
TGTGCCAGCAGCCGCCGTCCCCGAGGGGTAGCGGGAGGGCTGGGGGAGCAGTTCTTC
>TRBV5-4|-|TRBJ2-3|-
CASSLVAGSSTDTQYF
TGTGCCAGCAGCTTGGTTGCGGGTTCTAGCACAGATACGCAGTATTTT
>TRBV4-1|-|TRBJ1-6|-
CASSQAMAENSPLHF
TGCGCCAGCAGCCAAGCAATGGCGGAGAATTCACCCCTCCACTTT
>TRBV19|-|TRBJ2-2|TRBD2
CASSPGTSFTGELFF
TGTGCCAGTAGCCCCGGGACTAGTTTCACCGGGGAGCTGTTTTTT
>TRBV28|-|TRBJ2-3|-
CASSLGGPSTDTQYF
TGTGCCAGCAGTTTAGGCGGCCCAAGCACAGATACGCAGTATTTT
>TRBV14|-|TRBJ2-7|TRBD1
CASSQVSLTGGNTYEQYF
TGTGCCAGCAGCCAAGTCTCCCTAACAGGGGGCAACACCTACGAGCAGTACTTC
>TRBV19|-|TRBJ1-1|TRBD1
CASSRTGPTEAFF
TGTGCCAGTAGCCGGACAGGGCCCACTGAAGCTTTCTTT
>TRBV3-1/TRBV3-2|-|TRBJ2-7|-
CASSPQRLGYEQYF
TGTGCCAGCAGCCCCCAACGACTGGGCTACGAGCAGTACTTC
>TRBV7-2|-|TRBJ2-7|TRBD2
CASSLSGAGRHEQYF
TGTGCCAGCAGCTTATCGGGAGCGGGACGACACGAGCAGTACTTC
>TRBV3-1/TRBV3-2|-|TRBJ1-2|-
CASSQTLSGNNYGYTF
TGTGCCAGCAGCCAAACTCTCAGCGGGAACAACTATGGCTACACCTTC
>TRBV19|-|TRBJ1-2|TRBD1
CASIPGTGGLWGGYTF
TGTGCCAGTATCCCGGGGACAGGGGGCCTATGGGGTGGCTACACCTTC
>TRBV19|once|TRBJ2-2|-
CASSTDSDTGELFF
TGTGCCAGTAGTACTGACTCAGACACCGGGGAGCTGTTTTTT
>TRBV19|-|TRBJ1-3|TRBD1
CASSTGAGNTIYF
TGTGCCAGTTCGACAGGGGCTGGAAACACCATATATTTT
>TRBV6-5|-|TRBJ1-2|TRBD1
CASSGTANYGYTF
TGTGCCAGCTCCGGGACAGCTAACTATGGCTACACCTTC
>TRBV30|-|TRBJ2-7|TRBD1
CAWSLRQGRHEQYF
TGTGCCTGGAGTCTGCGACAGGGAAGACACGAGCAGTACTTC
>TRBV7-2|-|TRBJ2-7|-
CASSLGDKKQYF
TGTGCCAGCAGCTTAGGGGACAAGAAGCAGTACTTC